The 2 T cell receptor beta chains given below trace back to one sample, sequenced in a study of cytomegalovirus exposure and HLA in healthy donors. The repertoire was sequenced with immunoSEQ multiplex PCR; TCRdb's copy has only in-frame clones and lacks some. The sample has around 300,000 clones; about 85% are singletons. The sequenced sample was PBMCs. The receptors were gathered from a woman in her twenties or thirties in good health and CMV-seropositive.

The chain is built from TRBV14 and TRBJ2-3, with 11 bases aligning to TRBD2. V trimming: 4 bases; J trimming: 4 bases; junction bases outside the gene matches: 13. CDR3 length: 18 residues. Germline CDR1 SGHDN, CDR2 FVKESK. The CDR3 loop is CASSPLGASGRRSDTQYF. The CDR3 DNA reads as TGTGCCAGCAGCCCACTCGGGGCTAGCGGGAGGAGGTCAGATACGCAGTATTTT.

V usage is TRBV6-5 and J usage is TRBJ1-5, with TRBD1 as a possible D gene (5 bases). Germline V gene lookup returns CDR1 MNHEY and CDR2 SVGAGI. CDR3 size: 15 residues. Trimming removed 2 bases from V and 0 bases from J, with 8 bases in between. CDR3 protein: CASSYLTDSNQPQHF. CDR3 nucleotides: TGTGCCAGCAGTTACCTGACAGATAGCAATCAGCCCCAGCATTTT.